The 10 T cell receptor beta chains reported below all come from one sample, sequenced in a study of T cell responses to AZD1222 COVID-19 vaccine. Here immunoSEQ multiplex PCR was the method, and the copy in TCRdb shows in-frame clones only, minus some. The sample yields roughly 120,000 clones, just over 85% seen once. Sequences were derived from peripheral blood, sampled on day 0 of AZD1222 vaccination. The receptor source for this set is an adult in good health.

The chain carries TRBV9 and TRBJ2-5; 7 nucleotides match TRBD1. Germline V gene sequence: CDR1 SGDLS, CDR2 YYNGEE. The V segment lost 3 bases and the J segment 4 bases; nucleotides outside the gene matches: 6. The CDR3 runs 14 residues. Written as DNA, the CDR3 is TGTGCCAGCAGCGATACAGGGGTCGGAGAGACCCAGTACTTC. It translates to CASSDTGVGETQYF.

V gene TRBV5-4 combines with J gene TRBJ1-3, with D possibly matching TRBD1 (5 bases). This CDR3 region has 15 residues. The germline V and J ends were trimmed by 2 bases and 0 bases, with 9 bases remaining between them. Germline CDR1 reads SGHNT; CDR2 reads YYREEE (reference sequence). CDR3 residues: CASSFQGGSGNTIYF. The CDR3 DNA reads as TGTGCCAGCAGCTTCCAGGGCGGCTCTGGAAACACCATATATTTT.

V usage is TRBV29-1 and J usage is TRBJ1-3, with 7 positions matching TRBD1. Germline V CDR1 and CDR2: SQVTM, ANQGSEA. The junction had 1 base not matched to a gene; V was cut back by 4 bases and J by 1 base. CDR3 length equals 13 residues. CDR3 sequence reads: CSVGQGSGNTIYF. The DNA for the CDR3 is TGCAGCGTTGGACAGGGATCTGGAAACACCATATATTTT.

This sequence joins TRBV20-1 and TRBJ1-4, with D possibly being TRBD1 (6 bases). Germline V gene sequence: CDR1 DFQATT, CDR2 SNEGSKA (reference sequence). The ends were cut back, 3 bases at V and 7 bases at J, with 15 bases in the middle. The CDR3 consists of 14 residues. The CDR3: CSASQGNPREKLFF. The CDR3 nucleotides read TGCAGTGCTAGTCAGGGGAATCCCCGTGAAAAACTGTTTTTT.

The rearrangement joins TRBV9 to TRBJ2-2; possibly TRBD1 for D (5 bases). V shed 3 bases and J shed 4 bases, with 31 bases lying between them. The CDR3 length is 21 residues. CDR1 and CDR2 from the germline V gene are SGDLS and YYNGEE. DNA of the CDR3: TGTGCCAGCAGCGGAGTCTCCTCTCCCCAAATGTGGCAGGGAACCACCGGGGAGCTGTTTTTT. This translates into CASSGVSSPQMWQGTTGELFF. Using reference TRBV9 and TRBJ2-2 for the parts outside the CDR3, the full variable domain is DSGVTQTPKHLITATGQRVTLRCSPRSGDLSVYWYQQSLDQGLQFLIQYYNGEERAKGNILERFSAQQFPDLHSELNLSSLELGDSALYFCASSGVSSPQMWQGTTGELFFGEGSRLTVL.

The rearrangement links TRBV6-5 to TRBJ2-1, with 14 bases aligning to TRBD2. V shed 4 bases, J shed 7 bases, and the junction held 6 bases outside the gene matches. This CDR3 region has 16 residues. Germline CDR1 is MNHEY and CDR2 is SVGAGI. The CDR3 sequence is CASSSGTSGRWNEQFF. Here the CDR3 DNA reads TGTGCCAGCAGTTCCGGGACTAGCGGGAGATGGAATGAGCAGTTCTTC.

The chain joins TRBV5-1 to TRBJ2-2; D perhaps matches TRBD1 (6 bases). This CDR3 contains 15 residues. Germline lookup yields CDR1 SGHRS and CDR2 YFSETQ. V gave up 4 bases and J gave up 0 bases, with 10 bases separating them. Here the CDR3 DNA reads TGCGCCAGCAGCCAGCGGACAGCGAACACCGGGGAGCTGTTTTTT. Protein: CASSQRTANTGELFF.

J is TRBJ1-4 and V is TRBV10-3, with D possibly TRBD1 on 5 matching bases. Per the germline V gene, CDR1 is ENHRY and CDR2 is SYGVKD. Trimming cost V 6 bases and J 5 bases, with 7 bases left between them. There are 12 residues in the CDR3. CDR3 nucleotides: TGTGCCATCAGGGGGGGAAATGAAAAACTGTTTTTT. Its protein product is CAIRGGNEKLFF.

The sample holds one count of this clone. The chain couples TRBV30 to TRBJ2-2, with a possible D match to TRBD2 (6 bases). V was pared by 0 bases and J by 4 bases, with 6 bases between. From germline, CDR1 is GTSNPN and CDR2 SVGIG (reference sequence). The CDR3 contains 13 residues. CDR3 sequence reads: CAWSVSGTGELFF. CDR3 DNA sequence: TGTGCCTGGAGTGTTAGCGGCACCGGGGAGCTGTTTTTT.

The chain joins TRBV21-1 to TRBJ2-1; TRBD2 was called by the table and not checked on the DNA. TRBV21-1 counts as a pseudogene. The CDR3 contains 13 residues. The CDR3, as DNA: TGTGCCAGCAGCACCACCCTAGGGTCTAGCTCCTTCTTC. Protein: CASSTTLGSSSFF.